These T cell receptor beta chains were read from a single sample in a study of T-cell memory formation after mild COVID-19. TCRdb re-called the 5' RACE reads with MiXCR, one entry per CDR3 protein. This table holds some 210,000 distinct CDR3 sequences, about 10% found once. Material: PBMCs or a T cell subset sorted from them (not recorded which). Source of these receptors: a man younger than 30 who had mild COVID-19 (a few samples of this study predate the infection). Cell type and time point are not known. Both conserved end residues are part of each CDR3. Fields, in order: D gene, J gene, CDR3 length, V gene, clone size, CDR3 DNA, CDR3 protein. The D gene is left open where the match is weak. Where a row states a size, it is once, few, many or the class of an expanded clone; other rows omit it.

NA	TRBJ1-6	18	TRBV5-1	NA	TGCGCCAGCAGCTTGGAAGGGTCATCAGGACCCTATAATTCACCCCTCCACTTT	CASSLEGSSGPYNSPLHF
TRBD1	TRBJ2-4	14	TRBV9	many	TGTGCCAGCAGCGCGACAGGGTATAAAAACATTCAGTACTTC	CASSATGYKNIQYF
TRBD1	TRBJ2-1	12	TRBV7-8	few	TGTGCCAGCAGCACAGGGGGGTCGGAGCAGTTCTTC	CASSTGGSEQFF
NA	TRBJ1-2	13	TRBV9	NA	TGTGCCAGCAGCCCGGACGGCTTATGGGGCTACACCTTC	CASSPDGLWGYTF
TRBD1	TRBJ1-2	15	TRBV27	NA	TGTGCCAGCGGCCGGCAGCCGGGACAGGGATCGGGCTACACCTTC	CASGRQPGQGSGYTF
NA	TRBJ1-6	14	TRBV7-9	NA	TGTGCCAGCAGCTTAAACGGGTTAAATTCACCCCTCCACTTT	CASSLNGLNSPLHF
NA	TRBJ1-1	12	TRBV29-1	NA	TGCAGCGTCGGAAATTGGGATACTGAAGCTTTCTTT	CSVGNWDTEAFF
NA	TRBJ1-1	12	TRBV6-2/TRBV6-3	NA	TGTGCCAGCAGTTACTCGAGGACGTCGGCTTTCTTT	CASSYSRTSAFF
NA	TRBJ2-2	13	TRBV7-2	few	TGTGCCAGCAGTCGACCGGGCACCGGGGAGCTGTTTTTT	CASSRPGTGELFF
NA	TRBJ2-5	15	TRBV5-1	NA	TGCGCCAGCAGAAGGGTGGGGGACCCCCAAGAGACCCAGTACTTC	CASRRVGDPQETQYF
NA	TRBJ1-4	16	TRBV4-3	NA	TGCGCCAGCAGCCAAGACCTCCGGGACAATAAAGAAAAACTGTTTTTT	CASSQDLRDNKEKLFF
NA	TRBJ2-3	15	TRBV20-1	few	TGCAGTGCTATGCTGGGGTTTTCCATCGCAGATACGCAGTATTTT	CSAMLGFSIADTQYF
TRBD2	TRBJ2-3	18	TRBV20-1	few	TGCAGTGCTCCCTTCGCGGGGGGCCTCTCCTCTAGCACAGATACGCAGTATTTT	CSAPFAGGLSSSTDTQYF
TRBD2	TRBJ2-3	16	TRBV7-9	NA	TGTGCCAGCAGCTTACGGTGGACTAGGAGCACAGATACGCAGTATTTT	CASSLRWTRSTDTQYF
NA	TRBJ1-1	12	TRBV9	few	TGTGCCAGCAGCGTAGTTCACACTGAAGCTTTCTTT	CASSVVHTEAFF
NA	TRBJ1-1	16	TRBV18	few	TGTGCCAGCTCACCACTCTCTCAGGGTATCTCTACTGAAGCTTTCTTT	CASSPLSQGISTEAFF
NA	TRBJ1-1	12	TRBV7-2	NA	TGTGCCAGCAGCTTCGACAGGAGGGAAGCTTTCTTT	CASSFDRREAFF
NA	TRBJ1-6	15	TRBV4-3	few	TGCGCCAGCAGCCAAGACCTAGGGGGGACCGGACCCCTCCACTTT	CASSQDLGGTGPLHF
TRBD2	TRBJ2-7	14	TRBV6-5	NA	TGTGCCAGCAGTTACGGGGTAGCGGGGTACGAGCAGTACTTC	CASSYGVAGYEQYF
TRBD1	TRBJ1-6	15	TRBV28	NA	TGTGCCAGCAGCTCTCCCGGGACAGGGGCTTCACCCCTCCACTTT	CASSSPGTGASPLHF
TRBD1	TRBJ2-1	14	TRBV5-1	NA	TGCGCCAGCAGCGCGGGACAGGGTAACGATGAGCAGTTCTTC	CASSAGQGNDEQFF
TRBD1	TRBJ1-6	15	TRBV19	NA	TGTGCCAGTAGTATAGATCCGGGACAGAATTCACCCCTCCACTTT	CASSIDPGQNSPLHF
TRBD1	TRBJ1-1	11	TRBV2	NA	TGTGCCAGCAGTTCGGACAGGGGAGCTTTCTTT	CASSSDRGAFF
NA	TRBJ1-1	14	TRBV5-1	NA	TGCGCCAGCAGCTTGGGGTGGACGAACACTGAAGCTTTCTTT	CASSLGWTNTEAFF
NA	TRBJ1-1	13	TRBV24-1	NA	TGTGCCACCAGTGTTACAGGGAGGTCGGGAGCTTTCTTT	CATSVTGRSGAFF
TRBD2	TRBJ2-2	17	TRBV12-3/TRBV12-4	NA	TGTGCCAGCAGTCGCCTAACTAGCGGGGGGAACACCGGGGAGCTGTTTTTT	CASSRLTSGGNTGELFF
TRBD1	TRBJ2-5	15	TRBV7-7	few	TGTGCTAGCAGCTTGAGGCAGGGGGCTCGGGAGACCCAGTACTTC	CASSLRQGARETQYF